The 26 T cell receptor beta chains in this list originate from one sample, sequenced in a study of OX40 agonist ivuxolimab in advanced cancers. The table came from immunoSEQ multiplex PCR; TCRdb's copy has only in-frame clones and leaves some out. The profile covers thousands of clones, with around 84% appearing a single time and approximately 27% taken by the ten largest. Material: CD4+ or CD8+ T cells sorted from blood, obtained in a trial of the OX40 agonist ivuxolimab. The receptors were gathered from an adult with an advanced solid tumor such as melanoma, head and neck, liver or kidney cancer.

The genes are TRBV7-8 and TRBJ1-4; weak D call: TRBD1 (5 bases). This CDR3 has 16 amino acids. Germline loops: CDR1 SGHVS, CDR2 FQNEAQ. Between the trimmed V and J ends, which lost 4 bases and 4 bases, there was a span of 16 bases. In nucleotides, the CDR3 is TGTGCCAGCAGCTCCGATATCCGGGGCCGTAATGAAAAACTGTTTTTT. This codes for CASSSDIRGRNEKLFF.

Here the CDR3 reads CASSSHREDIAEAFF. DNA of the CDR3: TGTGCCAGCAGTTCCCACAGGGAAGATATAGCTGAAGCTTTCTTT. The rearrangement uses TRBV6-5 and TRBJ1-1; D may be TRBD1 (6 bases). The CDR3 length is 15 residues. CDR1 MNHEY and CDR2 SVGAGI come from the germline V gene. Trimming removed 4 bases at V and 6 bases at J, with 18 bases between.

This chain joins TRBV7-8 and TRBJ1-1; 9 nucleotides line up with TRBD1. This CDR3 comprises 16 residues. V was pared by 4 bases and J by 0 bases, with 6 bases of the junction left unmatched. Germline CDR1 SGHVS, CDR2 FQNEAQ. CDR3 sequence: CASSSRQGVMNTEAFF. CDR3 DNA: TGTGCCAGCAGCTCCCGACAGGGGGTTATGAACACTGAAGCTTTCTTT.

The rearrangement uses TRBV6-5 and TRBJ2-7; D possibly corresponds to TRBD2 (6 bases). The V and J ends lost 0 bases and 2 bases respectively, with 11 bases between them. CDR1 is MNHEY, CDR2 SVGAGI, per germline. This CDR3 contains 15 residues. CDR3 DNA: TGTGCCAGCAGTTACTCGTCTAGCGACGCCTACGAGCAGTACTTC. It is translated as CASSYSSSDAYEQYF.

The gene calls are TRBV7-8 and TRBJ1-1; D gene uncertain. Trimming took off 3 bases at V and 1 base at J, with 6 bases between the two ends. CDR3 length: 13 residues. CDR1 and CDR2 from the germline V gene are SGHVS and FQNEAQ. The DNA of the CDR3 is TGTGCCAGCAGCTTGGGTGCGAACACTGAAGCTTTCTTT. Translation gives CASSLGANTEAFF.

The V call is TRBV5-1, the J call TRBJ2-3, with 7 nucleotides matching TRBD1. V lost 3 bases and J lost 1; bases outside the gene matches: 8. The CDR3 extends over 16 amino acids. Germline V gene lookup returns CDR1 SGHRS and CDR2 YFSETQ. CDR3 sequence: CASSSADRVGTDTQYF. CDR3 coding DNA: TGCGCCAGCAGCTCAGCTGACAGGGTGGGCACAGATACGCAGTATTTT.

This clone has only a few counts. The chain links TRBV28 to TRBJ2-7; TRBD2 agrees at 9 bases. CDR1 is MDHEN and CDR2 is SYDVKM in the germline V gene. This CDR3 contains 19 residues. The ends lost 6 bases at V and 3 bases at J; junction bases unmatched: 21. The CDR3 here is CASSRTTVMIAGARYEQYF. The CDR3 nucleotides read TGTGCCAGCAGCCGCACGACAGTTATGATAGCGGGGGCCCGCTACGAGCAGTACTTC.

The chain employs TRBV6-1 and TRBJ2-3; 8 positions match TRBD2. The CDR3 is 17 residues long. The germline V gene encodes CDR1 MNHNS and CDR2 SASEGT. The junction had 8 bases not matched to a gene; V was cut back by 2 bases and J by 1 base. The CDR3 region has the DNA TGTGCCAGCAGTGAAAGGGGCGGGGGGCGACGCACAGATACGCAGTATTTT. Translation: CASSERGGGRRTDTQYF.

This clone was observed a single time. The chain uses TRBV27 and TRBJ2-6; 7 positions match TRBD2. Germline V gives CDR1 MNHEY, CDR2 SMNVEV (reference sequence). The CDR3 contains 17 residues. V gave up 7 bases and J gave up 0 bases; unmatched junction bases: 9. The chain's CDR3 is CASTLSGEGSGANVLTF. CDR3 in DNA: TGTGCCAGCACTTTGTCGGGGGAGGGCTCTGGGGCCAACGTCCTGACTTTC.

The chain links TRBV11-2 to TRBJ2-7, with 13 bases lining up with TRBD2. Germline V gene lookup returns CDR1 SGHAT and CDR2 FQNNGV. The junction had 8 bases not matched to a gene; V was cut back by 5 bases and J by 1 base. This CDR3 contains 17 residues. The CDR3 is CASSQTSGGPSSYEQYF. The DNA of the CDR3 is TGTGCCAGCAGCCAGACTAGCGGGGGGCCGTCTTCCTACGAGCAGTACTTC.

The rearrangement links TRBV21-1 to TRBJ2-5; no DNA check was done on the table's D call, TRBD2. TRBV21-1 constitutes a pseudogene. The CDR3 length is 16 residues. This CDR3 is CASSIQRGRNQETQYF. In nucleotides, the CDR3 is TGTGCCAGCAGCATACAAAGAGGGAGAAACCAAGAGACCCAGTACTTC.

This sequence joins TRBV9 and TRBJ2-5, with D perhaps TRBD1 or TRBD2 (6 bases each). The CDR3 is 15 amino acids. Trimming shortened V by 2 bases and J by 2 bases, and 13 bases separated the two germline ends. Germline CDR1 reads SGDLS; CDR2 reads YYNGEE. CDR3 loop: CASSVGRGGQETQYF. The CDR3 DNA follows: TGTGCCAGCAGCGTCGGGCGAGGGGGGCAAGAGACCCAGTACTTC. The full variable domain, with the rest looked up from reference TRBV9 and TRBJ2-5, is DSGVTQTPKHLITATGQRVTLRCSPRSGDLSVYWYQQSLDQGLQFLIQYYNGEERAKGNILERFSAQQFPDLHSELNLSSLELGDSALYFCASSVGRGGQETQYFGPGTRLLVL.

This chain links TRBV15 with TRBJ1-5; D may be TRBD1 (5 bases). Trimming stripped 4 bases from V and 6 bases from J, with 10 bases between. CDR3 length: 13 residues. CDR1 LNHNV and CDR2 YYDKDF come from the germline V gene (reference sequence). CDR3 bases: TGTGCCACCAGCATTCAGGGATCTCAGCCCCAGCATTTT. It codes for CATSIQGSQPQHF.

The rearrangement joins TRBV7-9 to TRBJ2-7, with unresolved D. V lost 2 bases, J lost 2 bases, and 7 bases lay in between. Germline lookup yields CDR1 SEHNR and CDR2 FQNEAQ (reference sequence). CDR3 length equals 13 residues. Written as DNA, the CDR3 is TGTGCCAGCAGCTTAAAGGGCCCCTACGAGCAGTACTTC. As protein: CASSLKGPYEQYF.

The gene calls are TRBV6-6 and TRBJ1-2, with D perhaps matching TRBD1 (6 bases). V dropped 4 bases and J dropped 5 bases, with 11 bases sitting between them. This CDR3 region has 13 residues. Germline loops: CDR1 MNHNY, CDR2 SVGAGI (reference sequence). The CDR3 sequence is CASSSQGGYGYTF. DNA for the CDR3: TGTGCCAGCAGTTCACAGGGAGGATATGGCTACACCTTC.

This clone is termed hyperexpanded. The chain couples TRBV28 to TRBJ1-4; no clear D. The germline V gene has CDR1 MDHEN and CDR2 SYDVKM. V was cut by 2 bases and J by 8 bases, with 9 bases left in between. CDR3 size: 13 residues. The CDR3 region is CASSLGESEKLFF. In DNA, the CDR3 is TGTGCCAGCAGTTTAGGGGAATCCGAAAAACTGTTTTTT.

The chain links TRBV19 to TRBJ2-1; 9 nucleotides align to TRBD2. With 7 bases clipped from V and 0 bases from J, the junction kept 4 bases outside the gene matches. The CDR3 runs 15 residues. Per germline, CDR1 LNHDA and CDR2 SQIVND (reference sequence). The CDR3 DNA is TGTGCCAGTACCGTTAGCGGGGGCTCCTACAATGAGCAGTTCTTC. The encoded protein is CASTVSGGSYNEQFF.

Written as DNA, the CDR3 is TGCGCCAGCAGCCCGGGAGTTGGAGATGAGCAGTTCTTC. Amino acids: CASSPGVGDEQFF. The genes are TRBV4-1 and TRBJ2-1; D perhaps matches TRBD2 (6 bases). This CDR3 spans 13 amino acids. The germline V and J ends were trimmed by 4 bases and 8 bases, with 12 bases remaining between them. Germline CDR1 is MGHRA and CDR2 is YSYEKL.

The rearrangement joins TRBV28 to TRBJ1-3; D ambiguous. V was cut by 1 base and J by 0 bases, with 7 bases left in between. CDR1 is MDHEN and CDR2 is SYDVKM in the germline V gene. This CDR3 spans 15 amino acids. DNA of the CDR3: TGTGCCAGCAGTTTATTGTGGAACTCTGGAAACACCATATATTTT. It codes for CASSLLWNSGNTIYF.

This sequence joins TRBV6-1 and TRBJ2-3; 13 nucleotides line up with TRBD2. CDR3 length equals 17 residues. Trimming took 2 bases from V and 3 from J; bases not matched to a gene: 5. Germline CDR1 is MNHNS and CDR2 is SASEGT. The chain's CDR3 is CASSESQLAGGTDTQYF. CDR3 nucleotides: TGTGCCAGCAGTGAATCCCAACTAGCGGGGGGGACAGATACGCAGTATTTT.

This chain uses TRBV19 with TRBJ1-4; maybe TRBD1 (5 bases). V lost 5 bases to trimming and J lost 8 bases, with 15 bases between them. The CDR3 loop spans 14 amino acids. CDR1 LNHDA and CDR2 SQIVND come from the germline V gene (reference sequence). DNA for the CDR3: TGTGCCAGTAGTGTACAGGCTGAGGGGGAAAAACTGTTTTTT. Its protein product is CASSVQAEGEKLFF. Together with reference TRBV19 and TRBJ1-4, the CDR3 gives the full variable domain: DGGITQSPKYLFRKEGQNVTLSCEQNLNHDAMYWYRQDPGQGLRLIYYSQIVNDFQKGDIAEGYSVSREKKESFPLTVTSAQKNPTAFYLCASSVQAEGEKLFFGSGTQLSVL.

This clone has just a few counts. The gene calls are TRBV2 and TRBJ1-5; D perhaps matches TRBD1 (5 bases). Trimming shortened V by 7 bases and J by 0 bases, and 10 bases separated the two germline ends. The CDR3 has 14 residues. Germline V gene sequence: CDR1 SNHLY, CDR2 FYNNEI. For the CDR3, the DNA is TGTGCCAGCACCCAGACAGATAGCAATCAGCCCCAGCATTTT. This gives the protein CASTQTDSNQPQHF.

J is TRBJ1-3 and V is TRBV4-1; no firm D call. The CDR3 is made up of 15 amino acids. Trimming took off 0 bases at V and 1 base at J, with 7 bases between the two ends. The germline V gene has CDR1 MGHRA and CDR2 YSYEKL. The CDR3 region is CASSQDGGSGNTIYF. CDR3 DNA: TGCGCCAGCAGCCAAGATGGAGGTTCTGGAAACACCATATATTTT.

The chain is built from TRBV18 and TRBJ2-1, with 12 bases fitting TRBD1. Germline V gene data show CDR1 as KGHSH and CDR2 as LQKENI. CDR3 length: 18 amino acids. The junction had 9 bases not matched to a gene; V was cut back by 3 bases and J by 3 bases. CDR3 nucleotide sequence: TGTGCCAGCTCACCCGTCCCGGGACAGGGGGCGGGCTACAATGAGCAGTTCTTC. This codes for CASSPVPGQGAGYNEQFF.

The rearrangement links TRBV7-9 to TRBJ2-3; D unresolved. Trimming took off 5 bases at V and 3 bases at J, with 6 bases between the two ends. Germline values: CDR1 SEHNR, CDR2 FQNEAQ (reference sequence). The CDR3 is 12 amino acids. The CDR3 is CASSLGTDTQYF. The CDR3 region has the DNA TGTGCCAGCAGCCTAGGGACAGATACGCAGTATTTT.

The CDR3 nucleotides read TGTGCCAGCAGCGGCTACCAAGAGACCCAGTACTTC. This sequence encodes CASSGYQETQYF. The rearrangement uses TRBV7-9 and TRBJ2-5; D is unclear. The V end was cut by 5 bases, the J end by 0 bases, with 4 bases between. CDR3 length: 12 amino acids. CDR1 and CDR2 from the germline V gene are SEHNR and FQNEAQ (reference sequence).